This TCR beta chain was found in a study of cytomegalovirus exposure and HLA in healthy donors. The PCR used 60 Vbeta and 13 Jbeta primers. Measured with immunoSEQ multiplex PCR; TCRdb has only the in-frame clones, and not every one. The sample contains 76,000 or so clones, about 69% of which appear only once. The germline V gene has CDR1 MNHEY and CDR2 SVGAGI. The CDR3 length is 16 residues. After removal of 4 bases from V and 8 bases from J, the junction contained 10 bases not matched to a gene. The clonotype was recovered from a middle-aged woman in good health and CMV-seropositive. Specimen: PBMCs. The V and J genes are TRBV6-5 and TRBJ1-4; TRBD1 matches 10 bases. As DNA, the CDR3 is TGTGCCAGCAGTTGGGCCCCCGGGACAGGGGAAGAAAAACTGTTTTTT. Residues: CASSWAPGTGEEKLFF.